Below are 17 T cell receptor beta chains sequenced from a single sample in a study of cytomegalovirus exposure and HLA in healthy donors. The PCR contained 60 Vbeta and 13 Jbeta primers. Profiled with immunoSEQ multiplex PCR; TCRdb holds only in-frame clones, not every one. The sample records 130,000 to 150,000 clones, 80% to 85% being singletons. Sequenced: PBMCs. The receptors were gathered from a male donor in good health and CMV-seropositive.

The chain links TRBV28 to TRBJ1-2, with 8 bases that match TRBD1. The V and J ends lost 3 bases and 6 bases, in that order; junction bases with no gene match: 6. CDR1 is MDHEN, CDR2 SYDVKM, per germline. The CDR3 is 14 amino acids. The CDR3 spells CASSFRMTGDGYTF. The DNA of the CDR3 is TGTGCCAGCAGTTTCCGGATGACAGGGGATGGCTACACCTTC.

This chain joins TRBV9 and TRBJ2-2, with TRBD1 matching over 9 bases. Germline CDR1 is SGDLS and CDR2 is YYNGEE. V was clipped by 4 bases and J by 3 bases; unmatched bases: 4. The CDR3 covers 15 residues. The CDR3 region is CASSLGQGHTGELFF. CDR3 DNA: TGTGCCAGCAGCTTAGGACAGGGGCACACCGGGGAGCTGTTTTTT. Supplemented by reference TRBV9 and TRBJ2-2, the full variable domain reads DSGVTQTPKHLITATGQRVTLRCSPRSGDLSVYWYQQSLDQGLQFLIQYYNGEERAKGNILERFSAQQFPDLHSELNLSSLELGDSALYFCASSLGQGHTGELFFGEGSRLTVL.

Remarks on this clone: Other nucleotide sequences in the sample specify the same CDR3. The chain carries TRBV7-2 and TRBJ1-1; no clear D gene. CDR1 is SGHTA, CDR2 FQGNSA, per germline. The length of the CDR3 is 13 residues. V lost 1 base and J 1 base, leaving 4 bases between the germline ends. The CDR3 is CASSLEQNTEAFF. As DNA, the CDR3 is TGTGCCAGCAGCTTAGAACAGAACACTGAAGCTTTCTTT.

The CDR3 loop reads CASSLALRGGYTF. CDR3 coding DNA: TGTGCCAGCAGCTTAGCGCTTCGGGGAGGCTACACCTTC. The chain employs TRBV7-9 and TRBJ1-2; no reliable D call. Germline lookup yields CDR1 SEHNR and CDR2 FQNEAQ (reference sequence). Deletions cut 0 bases from V and 8 bases from J, with 10 bases between. The CDR3 is 13 residues long. Complete variable domain (other parts from reference TRBV7-9 and TRBJ1-2): DTGVSQNPRHKITKRGQNVTFRCDPISEHNRLYWYRQTLGQGPEFLTYFQNEAQLEKSRLLSDRFSAERPKGSFSTLEIQRTEQGDSAMYLCASSLALRGGYTFGSGTRLTVV.

The rearrangement joins TRBV6-5 to TRBJ2-3, with 12 bases lining up with TRBD2. After removal of 8 bases from V and 4 bases from J, the junction contained 7 bases not matched to a gene. The CDR3 has 15 amino acids. Germline values: CDR1 MNHEY, CDR2 SVGAGI. The CDR3 bases are TGTGCCAGCTTTTCTAGCGGGGGGGCCCCAGATACGCAGTATTTT. Residues: CASFSSGGAPDTQYF.

The chain recombines TRBV9 with TRBJ2-7; D might be TRBD2 (5 bases). There are 15 residues in the CDR3. Trimming took off 2 bases at V and 3 bases at J, with 15 bases between the two ends. Germline V gene data show CDR1 as SGDLS and CDR2 as YYNGEE. The CDR3 DNA follows: TGTGCCAGCAGCGTCGGAGGTGTAGGTGGCTACGAGCAGTACTTC. Translating gives CASSVGGVGGYEQYF.

V gene TRBV28 combines with J gene TRBJ2-7; D is unresolved. V lost 3 bases to trimming and J lost 6 bases, with 9 bases between them. Germline V gene data show CDR1 as MDHEN and CDR2 as SYDVKM. There are 12 residues in the CDR3. This CDR3 is CASSLSEVEQYF. The CDR3 nucleotides are TGTGCCAGCAGTTTGAGCGAGGTCGAGCAGTACTTC.

The CDR3 DNA reads TGCGCCAGCAGCCACCCGACAGGGGTCGACACCGGGGAGCTGTTTTTT. Amino acid sequence: CASSHPTGVDTGELFF. This sequence joins TRBV4-1 and TRBJ2-2; 8 nucleotides line up with TRBD1. J lost 3 bases, V lost 3 bases, and 6 bases had no gene match. This CDR3 spans 16 amino acids. The germline V gene encodes CDR1 MGHRA and CDR2 YSYEKL.

V and J are TRBV6-5 and TRBJ2-2; tentatively, D is TRBD1 (6 bases). Trimming pared 6 bases from V and 5 bases from J, leaving 13 bases between. Germline V lookup: CDR1 MNHEY, CDR2 SVGAGI. The CDR3 sequence is 14 residues long. The CDR3 loop is CASSPGAWTGELFF. Written as DNA, the CDR3 is TGTGCCAGCAGCCCAGGGGCCTGGACCGGGGAGCTGTTTTTT.

V and J are TRBV6-4 and TRBJ2-3; 8 nucleotides align to TRBD1. Germline CDR1 reads MRHNA; CDR2 reads SNTAGT. The CDR3 contains 14 residues. After removal of 4 bases from V and 2 bases from J, the junction contained 2 bases not matched to a gene. The CDR3 DNA reads TGTGCCAGCAGTGGGACAGGGAACACAGATACGCAGTATTTT. It codes for CASSGTGNTDTQYF.

The chain's CDR3 is CASSPSVANEKLFF. CDR3 nucleotide sequence: TGTGCCAGCAGTCCTTCGGTGGCTAATGAAAAACTGTTTTTT. The V call is TRBV6-5, the J call TRBJ1-4; the D is unclear. CDR1 and CDR2 (germline): MNHEY, SVGAGI. There are 14 residues in the CDR3. V was shortened by 5 bases and J by 3 bases, with 10 bases between the two germline ends.

The rearrangement links TRBV7-3 to TRBJ2-5; 13 bases fit TRBD2. Germline assignment: CDR1 SGHTA and CDR2 FQGTGA. The length of the CDR3 is 15 residues. V gave up 5 bases and J gave up 5 bases; unmatched junction bases: 5. DNA for the CDR3: TGTGCCAGCAGCCTGGGACTAGCGGGATCCGAGACCCAGTACTTC. It codes for CASSLGLAGSETQYF.

This chain links TRBV28 with TRBJ2-7; 9 bases align to TRBD1. CDR1 and CDR2 (germline): MDHEN, SYDVKM. J gave up 3 bases and V 6 bases, and 9 bases lay outside the gene matches. The CDR3 runs to 15 residues. CDR3 sequence reads: CASSLIGTGNYEQYF. Here the CDR3 DNA reads TGTGCCAGCAGCCTCATAGGGACAGGGAACTACGAGCAGTACTTC.

The CDR3 coding sequence is TGTGCCAGCAGCCCTCAGCAGACCCGGGGGGCAGATACGCAGTATTTT. This translates into CASSPQQTRGADTQYF. The chain recombines TRBV14 with TRBJ2-3; TRBD2 matches at 7 bases. Germline assignment: CDR1 SGHDN and CDR2 FVKESK. The V and J ends lost 4 bases and 4 bases, in that order; junction bases with no gene match: 11. The CDR3 sequence is 16 residues long.

The chain is built from TRBV5-6 and TRBJ1-1; D is ambiguous. This CDR3 contains 16 residues. V lost 0 bases and J 3 bases, leaving 15 bases between the germline ends. Germline lookup yields CDR1 SGHDT and CDR2 YYEEEE. The CDR3 DNA is TGTGCCAGCAGCTTGGACGGTTACGTGCCCGACACTGAAGCTTTCTTT. As protein: CASSLDGYVPDTEAFF.

The CDR3 here is CASSPSLAGDTEAFF. As DNA, the CDR3 is TGTGCCAGCTCACCAAGTTTAGCAGGGGACACTGAAGCTTTCTTT. The chain recombines TRBV18 with TRBJ1-1, with D perhaps matching TRBD1 (6 bases). This CDR3 comprises 15 residues. The germline V gene has CDR1 KGHSH and CDR2 LQKENI. Trimming removed 2 bases at V and 3 bases at J, with 13 bases between.

The V and J genes are TRBV5-1 and TRBJ2-7, with 7 bases that match TRBD2. V shed 4 bases, J shed 6 bases, and the junction held 16 bases outside the gene matches. CDR1 and CDR2 (germline): SGHRS, YFSETQ. The CDR3 runs 16 residues. The CDR3 coding sequence is TGCGCCAGCAGCCCCCTCGGGGGGATGGGTGGGCGCGAGCAGTACTTC. Its translation: CASSPLGGMGGREQYF. The whole variable domain, remainder taken from reference TRBV5-1 and TRBJ2-7, is KAGVTQTPRYLIKTRGQQVTLSCSPISGHRSVSWYQQTPGQGLQFLFEYFSETQRNKGNFPGRFSGRQFSNSRSEMNVSTLELGDSALYLCASSPLGGMGGREQYFGPGTRLTVT.